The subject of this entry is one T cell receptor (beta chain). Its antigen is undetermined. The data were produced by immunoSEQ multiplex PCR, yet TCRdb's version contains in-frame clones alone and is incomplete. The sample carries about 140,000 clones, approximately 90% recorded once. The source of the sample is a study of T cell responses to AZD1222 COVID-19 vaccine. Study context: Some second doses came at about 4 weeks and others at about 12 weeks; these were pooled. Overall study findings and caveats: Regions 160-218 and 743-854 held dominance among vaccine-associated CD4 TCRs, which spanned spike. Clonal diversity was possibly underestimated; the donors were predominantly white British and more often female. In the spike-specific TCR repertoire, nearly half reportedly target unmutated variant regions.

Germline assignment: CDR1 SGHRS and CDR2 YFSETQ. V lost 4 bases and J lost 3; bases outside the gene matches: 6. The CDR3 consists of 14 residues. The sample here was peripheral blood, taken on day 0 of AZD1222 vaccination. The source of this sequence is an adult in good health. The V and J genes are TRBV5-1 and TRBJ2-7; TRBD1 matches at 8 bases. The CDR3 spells CASSVGTGGYEQYF. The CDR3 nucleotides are TGCGCCAGCAGCGTAGGCACAGGGGGCTACGAGCAGTACTTC.